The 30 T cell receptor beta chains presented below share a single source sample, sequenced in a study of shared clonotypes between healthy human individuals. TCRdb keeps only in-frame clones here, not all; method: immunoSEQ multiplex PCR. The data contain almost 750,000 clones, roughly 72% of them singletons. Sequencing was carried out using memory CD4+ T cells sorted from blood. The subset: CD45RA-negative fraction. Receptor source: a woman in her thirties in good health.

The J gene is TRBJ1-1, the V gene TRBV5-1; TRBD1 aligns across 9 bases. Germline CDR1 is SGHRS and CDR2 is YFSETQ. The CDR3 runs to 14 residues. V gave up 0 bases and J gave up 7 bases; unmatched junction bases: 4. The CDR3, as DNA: TGCGCCAGCAGCTTGGCGGGACAGGGAAGTGAAGCTTTCTTT. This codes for CASSLAGQGSEAFF.

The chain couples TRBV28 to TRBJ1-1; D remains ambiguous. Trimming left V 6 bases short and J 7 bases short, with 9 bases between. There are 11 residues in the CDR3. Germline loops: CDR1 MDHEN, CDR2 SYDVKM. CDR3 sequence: CASRTRYEAFF. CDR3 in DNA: TGTGCCAGCAGGACACGATATGAAGCTTTCTTT.

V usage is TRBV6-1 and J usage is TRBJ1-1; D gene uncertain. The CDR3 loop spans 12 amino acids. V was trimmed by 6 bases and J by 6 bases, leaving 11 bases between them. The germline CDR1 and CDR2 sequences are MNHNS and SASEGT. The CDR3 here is CASSTYSSEAFF. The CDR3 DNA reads TGTGCCAGCAGCACCTACAGTTCTGAAGCTTTCTTT.

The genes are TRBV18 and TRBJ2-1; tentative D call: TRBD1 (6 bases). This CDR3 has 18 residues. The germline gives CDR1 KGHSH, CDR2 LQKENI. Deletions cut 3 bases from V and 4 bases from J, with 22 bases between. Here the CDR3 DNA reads TGTGCCAGCTCACCTCTGACCTCAGCAGGGGTCGTATACAATGAGCAGTTCTTC. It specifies CASSPLTSAGVVYNEQFF.

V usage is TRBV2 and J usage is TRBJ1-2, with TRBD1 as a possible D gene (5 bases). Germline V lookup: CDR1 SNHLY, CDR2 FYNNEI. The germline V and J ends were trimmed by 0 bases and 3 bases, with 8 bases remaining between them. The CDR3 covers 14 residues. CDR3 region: CASSEAAGHYGYTF. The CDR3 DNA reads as TGTGCCAGCAGTGAAGCGGCGGGACACTATGGCTACACCTTC.

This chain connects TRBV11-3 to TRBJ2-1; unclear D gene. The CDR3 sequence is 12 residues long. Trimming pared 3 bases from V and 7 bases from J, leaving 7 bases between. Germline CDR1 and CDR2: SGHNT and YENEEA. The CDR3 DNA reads TGTGCCAGCAGCTTTTTGGGGAATGAGCAGTTCTTC. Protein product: CASSFLGNEQFF.

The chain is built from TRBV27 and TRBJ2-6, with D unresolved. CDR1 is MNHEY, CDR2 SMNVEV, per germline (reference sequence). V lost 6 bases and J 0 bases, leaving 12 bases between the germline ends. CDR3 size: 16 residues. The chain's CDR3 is CASSSTRNSGANVLTF. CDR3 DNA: TGTGCCAGCAGCTCTACAAGAAACTCTGGGGCCAACGTCCTGACTTTC.

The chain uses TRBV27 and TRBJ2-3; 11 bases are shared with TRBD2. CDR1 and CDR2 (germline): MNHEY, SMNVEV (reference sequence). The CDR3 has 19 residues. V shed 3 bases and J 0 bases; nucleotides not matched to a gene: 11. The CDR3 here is CASSLGYGTSGLSTDTQYF. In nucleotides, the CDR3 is TGTGCCAGCAGTTTGGGATACGGGACTAGCGGACTTAGCACAGATACGCAGTATTTT.

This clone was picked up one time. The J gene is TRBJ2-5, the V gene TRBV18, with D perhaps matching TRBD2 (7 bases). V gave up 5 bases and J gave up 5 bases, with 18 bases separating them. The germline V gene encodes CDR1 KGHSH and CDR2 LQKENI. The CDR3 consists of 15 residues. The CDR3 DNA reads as TGTGCCAGCTCATCACAGGGCGGGGGTGAGGAGACCCAGTACTTC. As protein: CASSSQGGGEETQYF.

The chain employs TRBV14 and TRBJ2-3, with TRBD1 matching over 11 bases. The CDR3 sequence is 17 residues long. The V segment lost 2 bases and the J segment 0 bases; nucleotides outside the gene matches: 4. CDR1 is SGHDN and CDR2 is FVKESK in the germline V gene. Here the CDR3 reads CASSQNRDRGSTDTQYF. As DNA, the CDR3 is TGTGCCAGCAGCCAAAACCGGGACAGGGGGAGCACAGATACGCAGTATTTT.

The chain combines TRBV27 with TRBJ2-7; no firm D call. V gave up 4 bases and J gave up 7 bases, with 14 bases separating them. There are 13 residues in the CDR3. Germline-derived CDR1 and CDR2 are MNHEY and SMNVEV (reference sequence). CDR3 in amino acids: CASSSLGLGEQYF. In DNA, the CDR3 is TGTGCCAGCAGTTCTCTGGGCTTGGGGGAGCAGTACTTC.

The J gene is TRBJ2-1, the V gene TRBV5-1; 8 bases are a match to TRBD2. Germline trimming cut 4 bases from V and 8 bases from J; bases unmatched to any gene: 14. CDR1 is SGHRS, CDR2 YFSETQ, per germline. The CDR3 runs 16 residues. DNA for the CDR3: TGCGCCAGCAGCCATACGACCGGCGGGAGGTCCCATGAGCAGTTCTTC. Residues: CASSHTTGGRSHEQFF.

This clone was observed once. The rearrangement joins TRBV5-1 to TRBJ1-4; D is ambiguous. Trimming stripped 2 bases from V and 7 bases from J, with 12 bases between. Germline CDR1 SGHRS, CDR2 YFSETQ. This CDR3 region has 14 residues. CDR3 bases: TGCGCCAGCAGCTTCCAGGACGGAGCTGAAAAACTGTTTTTT. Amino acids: CASSFQDGAEKLFF.

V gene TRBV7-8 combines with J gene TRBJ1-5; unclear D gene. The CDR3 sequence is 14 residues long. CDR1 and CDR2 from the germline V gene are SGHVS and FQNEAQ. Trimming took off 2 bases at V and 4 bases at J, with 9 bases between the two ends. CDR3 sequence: CASSLREGNQPQHF. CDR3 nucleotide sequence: TGTGCCAGCAGCTTAAGGGAAGGGAATCAGCCCCAGCATTTT. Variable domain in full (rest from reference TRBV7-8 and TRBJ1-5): GAGVSQSPRYKVAKRGQDVALRCDPISGHVSLFWYQQALGQGPEFLTYFQNEAQLDKSGLPSDRFFAERPEGSVSTLKIQRTQQEDSAVYLCASSLREGNQPQHFGDGTRLSIL.

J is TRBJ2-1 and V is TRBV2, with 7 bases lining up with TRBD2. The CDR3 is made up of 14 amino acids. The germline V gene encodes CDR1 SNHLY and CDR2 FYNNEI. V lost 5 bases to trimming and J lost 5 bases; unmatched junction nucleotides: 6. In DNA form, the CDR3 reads TGTGCCAGCAGTCCGGGACTATCTAACAATGAGCAGTTCTTC. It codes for CASSPGLSNNEQFF.

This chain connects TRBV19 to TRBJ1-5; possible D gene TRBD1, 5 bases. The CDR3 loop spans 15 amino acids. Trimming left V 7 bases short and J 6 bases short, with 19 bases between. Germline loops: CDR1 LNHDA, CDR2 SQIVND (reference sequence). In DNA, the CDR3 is TGTGCCAGTATTACCAAGGCAGGGTGGGGTCAGCCCCAGCATTTT. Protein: CASITKAGWGQPQHF.

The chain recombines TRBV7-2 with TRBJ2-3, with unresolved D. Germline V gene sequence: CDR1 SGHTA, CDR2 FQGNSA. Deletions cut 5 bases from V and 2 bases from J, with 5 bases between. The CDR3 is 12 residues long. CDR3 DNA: TGTGCCAGCAGCCCCACCACAGATACGCAGTATTTT. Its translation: CASSPTTDTQYF.

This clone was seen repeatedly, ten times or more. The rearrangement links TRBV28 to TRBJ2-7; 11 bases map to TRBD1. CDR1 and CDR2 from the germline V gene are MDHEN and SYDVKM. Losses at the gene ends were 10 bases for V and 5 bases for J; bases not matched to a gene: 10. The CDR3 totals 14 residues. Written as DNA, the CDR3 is TGTGCCACCAATGGACAGGGGGCAATCGACGAGCAGTACTTC. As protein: CATNGQGAIDEQYF.

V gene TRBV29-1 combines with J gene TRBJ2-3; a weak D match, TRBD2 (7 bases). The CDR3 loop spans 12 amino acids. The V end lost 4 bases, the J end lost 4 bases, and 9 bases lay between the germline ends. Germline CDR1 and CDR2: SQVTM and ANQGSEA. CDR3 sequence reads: CSVGEGADTQYF. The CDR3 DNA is TGCAGCGTTGGGGAGGGGGCAGATACGCAGTATTTT.

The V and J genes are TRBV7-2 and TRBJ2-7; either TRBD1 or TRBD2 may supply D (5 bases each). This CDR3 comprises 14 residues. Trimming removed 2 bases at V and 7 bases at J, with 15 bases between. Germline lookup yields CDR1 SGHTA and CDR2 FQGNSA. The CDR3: CASSLNMGPGEQYF. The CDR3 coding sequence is TGTGCCAGCAGCTTAAATATGGGGCCGGGAGAGCAGTACTTC.

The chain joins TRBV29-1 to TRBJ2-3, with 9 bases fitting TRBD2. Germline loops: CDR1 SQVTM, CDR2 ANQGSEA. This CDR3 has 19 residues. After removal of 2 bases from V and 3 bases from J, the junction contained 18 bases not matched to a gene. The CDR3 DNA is TGCAGCGTTGAAAGTCTAACCGAATTGGGTAGCGGGGGAACAGATACGCAGTATTTT. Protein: CSVESLTELGSGGTDTQYF.

The CDR3: CASSRPAEGAEQFF. CDR3 DNA sequence: TGTGCCAGCAGCCGGCCAGCGGAGGGCGCTGAGCAGTTCTTC. The J gene is TRBJ2-1, the V gene TRBV7-9, with D perhaps matching TRBD2 (6 bases). Germline V gene sequence: CDR1 SEHNR, CDR2 FQNEAQ (reference sequence). This CDR3 is built from 14 residues. V lost 5 bases and J 9 bases, leaving 17 bases between the germline ends.

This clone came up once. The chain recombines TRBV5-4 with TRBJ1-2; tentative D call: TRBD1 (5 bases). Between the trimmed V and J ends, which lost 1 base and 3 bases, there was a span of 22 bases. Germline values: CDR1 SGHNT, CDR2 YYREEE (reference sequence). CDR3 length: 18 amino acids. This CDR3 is CASSLQAADVGDHYGYTF. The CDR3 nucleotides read TGTGCCAGCAGCTTGCAGGCGGCCGACGTAGGGGACCACTATGGCTACACCTTC.

DNA for the CDR3: TGTGCCAGTAGTGCTGCAGGGGGCTTGGAGACCCAGTACTTC. Translating it yields CASSAAGGLETQYF. This chain joins TRBV19 and TRBJ2-5; 8 positions match TRBD1. After removal of 5 bases from V and 5 bases from J, the junction contained 7 bases not matched to a gene. CDR3 length: 14 amino acids. Germline V gives CDR1 LNHDA, CDR2 SQIVND (reference sequence).

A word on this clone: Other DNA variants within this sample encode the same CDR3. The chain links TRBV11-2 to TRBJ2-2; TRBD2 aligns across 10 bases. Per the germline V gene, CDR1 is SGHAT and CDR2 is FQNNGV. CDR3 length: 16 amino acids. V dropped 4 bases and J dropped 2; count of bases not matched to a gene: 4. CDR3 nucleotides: TGTGCCAGCAGCTCCCGACTAGCGGGTAACACCGGGGAGCTGTTTTTT. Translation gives CASSSRLAGNTGELFF.

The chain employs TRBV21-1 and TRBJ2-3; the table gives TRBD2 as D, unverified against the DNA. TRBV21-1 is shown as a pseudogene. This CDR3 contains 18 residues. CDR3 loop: CASSNSGGLAGGADTQYF. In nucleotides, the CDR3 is TGTGCCAGCAGCAACTCGGGGGGTTTAGCGGGAGGGGCAGATACGCAGTATTTT.

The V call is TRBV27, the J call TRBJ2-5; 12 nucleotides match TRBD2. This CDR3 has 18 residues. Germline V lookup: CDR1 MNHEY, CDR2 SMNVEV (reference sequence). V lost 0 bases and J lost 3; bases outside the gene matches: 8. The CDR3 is CASSLSDPGLAGKETQYF. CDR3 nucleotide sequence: TGTGCCAGCAGTTTATCCGATCCTGGACTAGCGGGAAAAGAGACCCAGTACTTC.

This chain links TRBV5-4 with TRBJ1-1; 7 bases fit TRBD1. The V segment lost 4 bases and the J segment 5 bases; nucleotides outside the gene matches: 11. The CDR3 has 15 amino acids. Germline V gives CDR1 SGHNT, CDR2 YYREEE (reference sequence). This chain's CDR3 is CASSANRGSGTEAFF. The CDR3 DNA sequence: TGTGCCAGCAGCGCGAACAGGGGTTCGGGGACTGAAGCTTTCTTT.

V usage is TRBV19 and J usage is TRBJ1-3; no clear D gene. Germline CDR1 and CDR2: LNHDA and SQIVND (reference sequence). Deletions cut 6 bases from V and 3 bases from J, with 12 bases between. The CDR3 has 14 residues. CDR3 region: CASSPSAGGNTIYF. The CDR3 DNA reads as TGTGCCAGTAGCCCGTCGGCAGGTGGAAACACCATATATTTT.

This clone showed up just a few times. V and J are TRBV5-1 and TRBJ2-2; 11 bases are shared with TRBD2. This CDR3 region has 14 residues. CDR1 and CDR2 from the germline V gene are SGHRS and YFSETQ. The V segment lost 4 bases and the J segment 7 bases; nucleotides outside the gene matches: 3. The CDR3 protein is CASSQGTSGGELFF. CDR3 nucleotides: TGCGCCAGCAGCCAAGGGACTAGCGGCGGGGAGCTGTTTTTT.